This T cell receptor beta chain was sequenced in a study of blood T cell repertoires in COVID-19. Study-wide context: COVID-19 samples collected from the United States, Italy and Spain covered acute and convalescent phases.

The CDR3 has 14 residues. Per germline, CDR1 LGHNT and CDR2 FRNRAP. Trimming removed 6 bases at V and 7 bases at J, with 15 bases between. Source study methods: Counts of nucleated cells, estimated from reference gene primer amplification, were obtained. Assay: immunoSEQ multiplex PCR; the TCRdb copy retains only in-frame clones and omits some. That table furnishes V, J and clone size, whereas the DNA furnished D and trimming. This table has 500,000 to 600,000 clones, roughly nine tenths appearing once. During active infection, Seattle patients enrolled and were then monitored through disease. This clone has a handful of counts.

The sample comprised peripheral blood. This sequence originates from a woman aged 50 to 65 with COVID-19, enrolled during active disease. V gene TRBV12-5 combines with J gene TRBJ1-4, with D hard to call. The CDR3 DNA reads TGTGCTAGTGGACCCCTCCTGGGAGGTGAAAAACTGTTTTTT. It encodes CASGPLLGGEKLFF.